Below are 20 T cell receptor beta chains sequenced from a single sample in a study of blood T cell repertoires in COVID-19. Sequencing was performed with immunoSEQ multiplex PCR; in TCRdb, only in-frame clones are kept and a portion is missing. Found here are 110,000 to 150,000 clones, more than 80% of them singletons; the top ten hold approximately 10%. Sequencing was performed on peripheral blood. The receptors were sampled from a woman aged 80 or older with acute or convalescent COVID-19.

This sequence joins TRBV7-2 and TRBJ2-2; D is possibly TRBD2 (6 bases). CDR1 is SGHTA and CDR2 is FQGNSA in the germline V gene. The CDR3 totals 14 residues. Trimming stripped 5 bases from V and 7 bases from J, with 14 bases between. The CDR3 region is CASSLEREYGELFF. The CDR3 region has the DNA TGTGCCAGCAGCCTTGAACGGGAGTACGGGGAGCTGTTTTTT.

This chain connects TRBV7-3 to TRBJ2-1; D call uncertain. V was pared by 0 bases and J by 5 bases, with 17 bases between. This CDR3 has 17 residues. Germline V gives CDR1 SGHTA, CDR2 FQGTGA. The CDR3 protein is CASSLTVRQAFNNEQFF. The CDR3 DNA follows: TGTGCCAGCAGCTTAACCGTTAGGCAGGCTTTCAACAATGAGCAGTTCTTC.

CDR3 nucleotide sequence: TGTGCCAGCAGTTTGGGGCAGGGGAGCTTCGAAAAACTGTTTTTT. Residues: CASSLGQGSFEKLFF. V and J are TRBV7-9 and TRBJ1-4; weak D call: TRBD1 (6 bases). The CDR3 is 15 amino acids. The V end lost 6 bases, the J end lost 8 bases, and 19 bases lay between the germline ends. The germline gives CDR1 SEHNR, CDR2 FQNEAQ (reference sequence).

The rearrangement uses TRBV3-1 (or the pseudogene TRBV3-2) and TRBJ1-6; D gene ambiguous. Deletions cut 3 bases from V and 8 bases from J, with 5 bases between. The CDR3 loop spans 12 amino acids. Germline V gives CDR1 LGHDT, CDR2 YNNKEL (reference sequence). CDR3 nucleotides: TGTGCCAGCAGCCAGAGGGATTCACCCCTCCACTTT. Translating gives CASSQRDSPLHF.

The chain has TRBV9 and TRBJ1-2; 8 nucleotides match TRBD1. The V segment lost 3 bases and the J segment 5 bases; nucleotides outside the gene matches: 3. Germline CDR1 reads SGDLS; CDR2 reads YYNGEE. The CDR3 extends over 13 amino acids. The CDR3 spells CASSARQGYGYTF. DNA of the CDR3: TGTGCCAGCAGCGCGCGACAGGGGTATGGCTACACCTTC.

V is TRBV19 and J is TRBJ1-4; 11 nucleotides align to TRBD1. CDR3 length: 13 residues. After removal of 6 bases from V and 7 bases from J, the junction contained 1 base not matched to a gene. Germline CDR1 reads LNHDA; CDR2 reads SQIVND (reference sequence). CDR3: CASRDRGREKLFF. DNA for the CDR3: TGTGCCAGTAGGGACAGGGGGCGTGAAAAACTGTTTTTT.

The CDR3 DNA reads TGTGCCAGCAGTTACCACCCCGAGGTGGGGAACACTGAAGCTTTCTTT. Its protein product is CASSYHPEVGNTEAFF. The V gene is TRBV6-5, the J gene TRBJ1-1; D is unresolved. V was cut by 2 bases and J by 1 base, with 14 bases left in between. The CDR3 spans 16 residues. CDR1 is MNHEY, CDR2 SVGAGI, per germline.

The V call is TRBV5-1, the J call TRBJ1-3, with 10 bases identical to TRBD1. Germline CDR1 is SGHRS and CDR2 is YFSETQ. Germline trimming cut 1 base from V and 0 bases from J; bases unmatched to any gene: 7. The CDR3 loop spans 18 amino acids. The CDR3 DNA is TGCGCCAGCAGCTTGTTAGGGACAGGGGCGAACTCTGGAAACACCATATATTTT. Translating gives CASSLLGTGANSGNTIYF.

This sequence joins TRBV28 and TRBJ1-4; TRBD1 matches 10 bases. CDR1 MDHEN and CDR2 SYDVKM come from the germline V gene. This CDR3 is 14 amino acids long. V gave up 4 bases and J gave up 11 bases; unmatched junction bases: 7. The CDR3 DNA sequence: TGTGCCAGCAGTTCGGGACAGGGGAAGGGGAAACTGTTTTTT. It translates to CASSSGQGKGKLFF.

The chain couples TRBV3-1 (or the pseudogene TRBV3-2) to TRBJ1-3; D is undetermined. Germline V gives CDR1 LGHDT, CDR2 YNNKEL (reference sequence). The ends were cut back, 0 bases at V and 5 bases at J, with 2 bases in the middle. This CDR3 comprises 12 residues. CDR3 protein: CASSQDRNTIYF. CDR3 coding DNA: TGTGCCAGCAGCCAAGATAGAAACACCATATATTTT.

The genes are TRBV19 and TRBJ1-2, with 7 bases identical to TRBD1. Germline V gene sequence: CDR1 LNHDA, CDR2 SQIVND (reference sequence). With V trimmed by 5 bases and J by 3 bases, 9 bases remained unmatched. The CDR3 totals 15 residues. The CDR3 loop reads CASSLHRGGDYGYTF. The CDR3 nucleotides are TGTGCCAGTAGTCTTCACAGGGGTGGAGACTATGGCTACACCTTC.

CDR3 sequence: CASSVTGQGTYNEQFF. CDR3 nucleotide sequence: TGTGCCAGCAGCGTGACGGGACAGGGGACCTACAATGAGCAGTTCTTC. This sequence joins TRBV7-3 and TRBJ2-1; 10 nucleotides match TRBD1. V lost 5 bases, J lost 2 bases, and 6 bases stayed unmatched. The CDR3 spans 16 residues. Germline V gene lookup returns CDR1 SGHTA and CDR2 FQGTGA.

The genes are TRBV30 and TRBJ2-3; D gene unclear. The CDR3 is 14 residues long. V lost 1 base and J 0 bases, leaving 8 bases between the germline ends. Germline-derived CDR1 and CDR2 are GTSNPN and SVGIG (reference sequence). The CDR3 reads CAWSELSSTDTQYF. DNA for the CDR3: TGTGCCTGGAGTGAACTCTCTAGCACAGATACGCAGTATTTT.

CDR3 loop: CASSLEGPLVELFF. DNA for the CDR3: TGTGCCAGCAGCTTGGAGGGGCCGTTGGTGGAGCTGTTTTTT. The rearrangement uses TRBV5-4 and TRBJ2-2, with D maybe TRBD1 (5 bases). V shed 0 bases and J shed 10 bases, with 13 bases lying between them. The CDR3 consists of 14 residues. The germline CDR1 and CDR2 sequences are SGHNT and YYREEE (reference sequence).

In its sample, this clone was seen a few times. The sample has other DNA sequences that encode this CDR3 too. The V and J genes are TRBV18 and TRBJ1-5, with TRBD1 identical over 11 bases. CDR1 is KGHSH and CDR2 is LQKENI in the germline V gene. Germline trimming cut 4 bases from V and 7 bases from J; bases unmatched to any gene: 3. This CDR3 has 14 amino acids. CDR3 nucleotide sequence: TGTGCCAGCTCACAGGGACAGGGGGACCAGCCCCAGCATTTT. It is translated as CASSQGQGDQPQHF.

The sample holds one count of this clone. The rearrangement uses TRBV2 and TRBJ1-5; D is perhaps TRBD1 (6 bases). The V gene's germline CDR1 is SNHLY and CDR2 FYNNEI. The CDR3 extends over 14 amino acids. V lost 6 bases and J lost 7, with 16 bases in between. The chain's CDR3 is CASSPSRGGQPQHF. CDR3 sequence (DNA): TGTGCCAGCAGCCCCTCCAGGGGAGGGCAGCCCCAGCATTTT.

The genes are TRBV9 and TRBJ1-2, with D possibly being TRBD1 (6 bases). In germline, CDR1 is SGDLS, CDR2 YYNGEE. The CDR3 is made up of 13 amino acids. Trimming pared 1 base from V and 8 bases from J, leaving 12 bases between. Here the CDR3 reads CASSVPGGAGYTF. The DNA of the CDR3 is TGTGCCAGCAGCGTACCGGGGGGCGCCGGCTACACCTTC.

This chain connects TRBV7-9 to TRBJ1-2, with 9 nucleotides matching TRBD1. This CDR3 has 15 amino acids. Germline V CDR1 and CDR2: SEHNR, FQNEAQ (reference sequence). Trimming took 2 bases from V and 8 from J; bases not matched to a gene: 9. CDR3 in amino acids: CASSLPSGTGKGYTF. For the CDR3, the DNA is TGTGCCAGCAGCTTACCATCGGGGACAGGGAAAGGCTACACCTTC.

The chain recombines TRBV7-8 with TRBJ1-2; TRBD1 matches at 8 bases. From germline, CDR1 is SGHVS and CDR2 FQNEAQ. The V segment lost 5 bases and the J segment 2 bases; nucleotides outside the gene matches: 13. The CDR3 has 17 amino acids. The CDR3 DNA reads as TGTGCCAGCAGCCTGATGACAACAGGGGGAAAGAACTATGGCTACACCTTC. This codes for CASSLMTTGGKNYGYTF. The full variable domain, completed using reference TRBV7-8 and TRBJ1-2, is GAGVSQSPRYKVAKRGQDVALRCDPISGHVSLFWYQQALGQGPEFLTYFQNEAQLDKSGLPSDRFFAERPEGSVSTLKIQRTQQEDSAVYLCASSLMTTGGKNYGYTFGSGTRLTVV.

This clone is a singleton in its sample. V usage is TRBV7-9 and J usage is TRBJ2-2; D unclear. The V gene lost 4 bases and the J gene lost 8 bases, with 11 bases spanning the gap. The germline gives CDR1 SEHNR, CDR2 FQNEAQ (reference sequence). The CDR3 has 13 amino acids. The CDR3 DNA follows: TGTGCCAGCAGCTCCGGGTTTTCGGGGGAGCTGTTTTTT. Protein sequence: CASSSGFSGELFF.